This TCR beta chain originates from a study of cytomegalovirus exposure and HLA in healthy donors. Study as a whole: Researchers found that approximately 77% of under 450 genotyped donors fell within the Caucasian-associated ancestry cluster. Overall study findings and caveats: Most TCR sequences were uncommon, yet certain public TCRs appeared in many donors.

This clone was counted only a few times. The antigen is undetermined. PCR employed 60 Vbeta and 13 Jbeta primers. TCRdb's table, derived via immunoSEQ multiplex PCR, lists solely in-frame clones and lacks some. This repertoire shows approximately 120,000 clones, about 80% found once; its top ten account for 3% to 4%. V was pared by 2 bases and J by 0 bases, with 19 bases between. CDR3 size: 19 residues. CDR1 is SEHNR, CDR2 FQNEAQ, per germline (reference sequence). The J gene is TRBJ2-2, the V gene TRBV7-9; D perhaps matches TRBD2 (5 bases). Sample: PBMCs. The source of this sequence is a woman in her fifties or sixties in good health and CMV-seronegative. CDR3 protein: CASSLIELLAPTNTGELFF. The DNA of the CDR3 is TGTGCCAGCAGCTTAATTGAGTTGCTAGCCCCTACGAACACCGGGGAGCTGTTTTTT.